One T cell receptor (beta chain) is described in this entry. The sample comes from a study of T cell changes during pregnancy in multiple sclerosis. TCRdb keeps only in-frame clones here, not all; method: immunoSEQ multiplex PCR. Of roughly 83,000 clones in the sample, 90% to 95% are singletons; the top ten hold 3% to 4%. This CDR3 is built from 14 residues. Looked up from germline, CDR1 is SGHDT and CDR2 is YYEEEE. The chain combines TRBV5-6 with TRBJ2-5; the D is unclear. The assigned J gene may be wrong: the sequence end matches TRBJ2-7 better. Material: PBMCs, obtained in the first trimester of pregnancy. This TCR was sampled from a female donor in good health, serving as a control in a pregnancy study. Some clones in this sample may be carry-over from other donors' samples. CDR3 region: CASSLDGGYYEQYF. CDR3 DNA sequence: TGTGCCAGCAGCTTGGATGGCGGATACTACGAGCAGTACTTC.